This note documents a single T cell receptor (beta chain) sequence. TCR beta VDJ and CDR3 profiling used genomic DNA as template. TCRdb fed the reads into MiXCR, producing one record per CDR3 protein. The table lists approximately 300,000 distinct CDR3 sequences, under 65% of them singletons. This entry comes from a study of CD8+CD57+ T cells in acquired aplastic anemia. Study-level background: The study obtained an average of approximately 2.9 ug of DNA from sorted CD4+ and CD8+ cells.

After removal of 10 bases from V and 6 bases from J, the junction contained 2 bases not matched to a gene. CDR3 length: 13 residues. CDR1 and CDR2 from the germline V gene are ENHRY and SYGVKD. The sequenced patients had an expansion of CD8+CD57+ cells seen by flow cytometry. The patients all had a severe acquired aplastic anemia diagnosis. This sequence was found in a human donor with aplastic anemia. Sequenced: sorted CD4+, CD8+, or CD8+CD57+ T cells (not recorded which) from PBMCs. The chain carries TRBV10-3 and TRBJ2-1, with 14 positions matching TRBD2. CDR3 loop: CATGLAGANEQFF. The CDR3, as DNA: TGTGCCACGGGACTAGCGGGAGCCAATGAGCAGTTCTTC.